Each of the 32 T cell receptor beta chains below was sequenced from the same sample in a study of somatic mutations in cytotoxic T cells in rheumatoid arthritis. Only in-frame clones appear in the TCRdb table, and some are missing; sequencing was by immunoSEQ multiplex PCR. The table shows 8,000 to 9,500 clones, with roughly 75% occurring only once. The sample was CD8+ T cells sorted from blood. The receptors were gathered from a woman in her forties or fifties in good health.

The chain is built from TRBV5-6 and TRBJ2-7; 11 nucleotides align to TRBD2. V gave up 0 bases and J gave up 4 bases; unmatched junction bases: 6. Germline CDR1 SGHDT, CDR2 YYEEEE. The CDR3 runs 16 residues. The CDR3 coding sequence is TGTGCCAGCAGCTTGGATGGTCCTAGCGGGGGGTACGAGCAGTACTTC. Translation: CASSLDGPSGGYEQYF.

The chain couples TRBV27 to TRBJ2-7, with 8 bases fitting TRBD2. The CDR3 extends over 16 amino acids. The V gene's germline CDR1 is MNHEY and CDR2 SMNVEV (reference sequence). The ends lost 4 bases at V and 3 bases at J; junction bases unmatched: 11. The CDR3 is CASSSRVVTSDYEQYF. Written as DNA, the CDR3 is TGTGCCAGCAGTTCTAGGGTAGTGACTAGCGACTACGAGCAGTACTTC.

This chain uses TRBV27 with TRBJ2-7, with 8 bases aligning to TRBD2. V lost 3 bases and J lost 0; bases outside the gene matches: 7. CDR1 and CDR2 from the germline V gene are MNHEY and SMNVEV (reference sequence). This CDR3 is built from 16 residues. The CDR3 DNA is TGTGCCAGCAGTTTGAGGACTAGCAAGAGCTCCTACGAGCAGTACTTC. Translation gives CASSLRTSKSSYEQYF.

CDR3 in amino acids: CASSLGSQGAGPLQETQYF. The CDR3 DNA reads TGTGCCAGCAGCTTAGGGTCGCAGGGTGCCGGGCCCCTCCAAGAGACCCAGTACTTC. This sequence joins TRBV11-2 and TRBJ2-5; TRBD1 is a possible D gene (5 bases). The germline gives CDR1 SGHAT, CDR2 FQNNGV. The CDR3 has 19 residues. V was clipped by 1 base and J by 1 base, with 22 bases between them.

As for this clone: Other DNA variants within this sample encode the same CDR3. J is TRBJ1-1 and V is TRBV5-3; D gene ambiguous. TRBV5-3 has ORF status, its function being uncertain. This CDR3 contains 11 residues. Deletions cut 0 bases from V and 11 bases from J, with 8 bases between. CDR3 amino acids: CARSLGQVAFF. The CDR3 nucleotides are TGTGCCAGAAGCTTGGGCCAGGTGGCTTTCTTT.

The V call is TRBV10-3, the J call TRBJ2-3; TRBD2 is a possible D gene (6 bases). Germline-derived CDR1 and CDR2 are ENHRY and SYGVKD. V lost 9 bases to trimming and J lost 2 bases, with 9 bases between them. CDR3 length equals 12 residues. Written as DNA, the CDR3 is TGTGCCATAGGGACTGACACAGATACGCAGTATTTT. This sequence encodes CAIGTDTDTQYF.

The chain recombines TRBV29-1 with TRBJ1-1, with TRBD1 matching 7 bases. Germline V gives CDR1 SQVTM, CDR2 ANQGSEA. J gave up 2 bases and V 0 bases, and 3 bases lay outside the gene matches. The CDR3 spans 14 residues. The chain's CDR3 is CSVEDTGENTEAFF. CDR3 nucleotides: TGCAGCGTTGAAGATACAGGGGAAAACACTGAAGCTTTCTTT.

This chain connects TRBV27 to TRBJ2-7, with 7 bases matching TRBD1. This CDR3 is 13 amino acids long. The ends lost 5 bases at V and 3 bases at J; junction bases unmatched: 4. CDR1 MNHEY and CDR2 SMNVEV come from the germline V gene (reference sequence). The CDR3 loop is CASSVRDSYEQYF. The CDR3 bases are TGTGCCAGCAGTGTCCGGGACAGCTACGAGCAGTACTTC.

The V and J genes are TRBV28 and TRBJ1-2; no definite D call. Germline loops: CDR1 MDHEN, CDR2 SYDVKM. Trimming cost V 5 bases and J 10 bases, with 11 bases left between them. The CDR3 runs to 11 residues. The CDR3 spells CASSRGSVYTF. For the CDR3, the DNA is TGTGCCAGCAGTCGAGGGTCTGTCTACACCTTC.

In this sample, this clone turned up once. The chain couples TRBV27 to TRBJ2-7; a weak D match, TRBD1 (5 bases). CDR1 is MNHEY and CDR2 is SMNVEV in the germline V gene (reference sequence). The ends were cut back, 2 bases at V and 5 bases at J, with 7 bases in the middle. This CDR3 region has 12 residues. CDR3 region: CASSLIGDEQYF. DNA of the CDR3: TGTGCCAGCAGTTTAATAGGGGACGAGCAGTACTTC.

CDR3 in DNA: TGTGCCAGCAGCTTAGCCACGGGGGGGACGGACAATGAGCAGTTCTTC. It specifies CASSLATGGTDNEQFF. The rearrangement uses TRBV7-9 and TRBJ2-1; the match to TRBD2 covers 8 bases. The CDR3 runs to 16 residues. Germline V gives CDR1 SEHNR, CDR2 FQNEAQ (reference sequence). The trim removed 0 bases at V and 5 bases at J, leaving 6 bases unmatched.

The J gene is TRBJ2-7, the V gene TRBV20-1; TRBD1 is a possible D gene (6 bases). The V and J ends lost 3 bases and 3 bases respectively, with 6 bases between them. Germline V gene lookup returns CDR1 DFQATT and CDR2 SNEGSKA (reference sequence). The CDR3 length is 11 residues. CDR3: CSARDSYEQYF. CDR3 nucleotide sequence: TGCAGTGCTAGGGACAGCTACGAGCAGTACTTC.

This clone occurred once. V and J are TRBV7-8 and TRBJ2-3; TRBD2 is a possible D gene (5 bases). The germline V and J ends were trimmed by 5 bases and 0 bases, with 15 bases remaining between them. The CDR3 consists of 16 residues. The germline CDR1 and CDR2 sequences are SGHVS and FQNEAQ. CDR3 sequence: CASSPRAGSSTDTQYF. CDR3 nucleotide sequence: TGTGCCAGCAGCCCGAGGGCAGGCAGTAGCACAGATACGCAGTATTTT.

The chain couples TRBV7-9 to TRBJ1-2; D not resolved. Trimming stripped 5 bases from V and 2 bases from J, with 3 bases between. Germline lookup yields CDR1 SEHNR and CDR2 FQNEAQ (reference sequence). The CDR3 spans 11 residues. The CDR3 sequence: CASSRNYGYTF. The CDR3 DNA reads TGTGCCAGCAGCCGGAACTATGGCTACACCTTC.

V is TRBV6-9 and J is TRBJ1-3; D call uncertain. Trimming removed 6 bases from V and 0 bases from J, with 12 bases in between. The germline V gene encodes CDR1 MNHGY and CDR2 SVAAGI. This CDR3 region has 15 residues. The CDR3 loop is CASSAPGSSGNTIYF. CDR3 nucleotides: TGTGCCAGCAGCGCGCCTGGGAGCTCTGGAAACACCATATATTTT.

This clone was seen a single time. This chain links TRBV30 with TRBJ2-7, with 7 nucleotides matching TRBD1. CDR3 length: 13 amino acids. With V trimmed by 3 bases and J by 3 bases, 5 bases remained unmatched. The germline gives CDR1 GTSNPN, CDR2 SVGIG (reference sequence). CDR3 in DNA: TGTGCCTGGAGGGGGGACAGCTACTACGAGCAGTACTTC. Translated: CAWRGDSYYEQYF. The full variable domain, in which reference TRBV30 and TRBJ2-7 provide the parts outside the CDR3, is SQTIHQWPATLVQPVGSPLSLECTVEGTSNPNLYWYRQAAGRGLQLLFYSVGIGQISSEVPQNLSASRPQDRQFILSSKKLLLSDSGFYLCAWRGDSYYEQYFGPGTRLTVT.

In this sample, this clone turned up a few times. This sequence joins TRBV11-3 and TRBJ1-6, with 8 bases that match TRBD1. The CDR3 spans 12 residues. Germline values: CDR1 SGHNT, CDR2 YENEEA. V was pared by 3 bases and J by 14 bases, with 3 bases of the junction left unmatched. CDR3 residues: CASSLDRVTLHF. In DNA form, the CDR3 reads TGTGCCAGCAGCTTGGACAGGGTCACCCTCCACTTT.

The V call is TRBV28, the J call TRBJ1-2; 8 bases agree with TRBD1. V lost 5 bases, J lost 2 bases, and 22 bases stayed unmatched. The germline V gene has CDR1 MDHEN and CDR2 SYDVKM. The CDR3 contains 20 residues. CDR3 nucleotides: TGTGCCAGCAGTGAGACAGGGGTCCACCTCACCGACACGGTCAACTATGGCTACACCTTC. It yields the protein CASSETGVHLTDTVNYGYTF.

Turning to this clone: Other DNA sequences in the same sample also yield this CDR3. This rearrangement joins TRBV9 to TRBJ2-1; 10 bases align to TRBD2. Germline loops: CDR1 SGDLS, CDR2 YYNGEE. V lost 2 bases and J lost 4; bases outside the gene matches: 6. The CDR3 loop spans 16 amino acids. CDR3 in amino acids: CASSVALAGAYNEQFF. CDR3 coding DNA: TGTGCCAGCAGCGTGGCCCTAGCGGGGGCGTACAATGAGCAGTTCTTC.

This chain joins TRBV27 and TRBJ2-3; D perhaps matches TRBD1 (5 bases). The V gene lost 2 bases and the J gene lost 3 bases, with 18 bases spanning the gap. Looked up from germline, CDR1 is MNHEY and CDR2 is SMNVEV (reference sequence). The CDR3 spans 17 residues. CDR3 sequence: CASSLSLGQGWTDTQYF. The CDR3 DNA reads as TGTGCCAGCAGTTTAAGTCTCGGACAAGGGTGGACAGATACGCAGTATTTT.

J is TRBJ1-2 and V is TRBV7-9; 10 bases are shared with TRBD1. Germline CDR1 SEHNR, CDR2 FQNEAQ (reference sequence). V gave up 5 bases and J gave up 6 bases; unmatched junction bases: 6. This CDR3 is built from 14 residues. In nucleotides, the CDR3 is TGTGCCAGCAGCGCGACAGGGGGCCAGGATGGCTACACCTTC. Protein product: CASSATGGQDGYTF.

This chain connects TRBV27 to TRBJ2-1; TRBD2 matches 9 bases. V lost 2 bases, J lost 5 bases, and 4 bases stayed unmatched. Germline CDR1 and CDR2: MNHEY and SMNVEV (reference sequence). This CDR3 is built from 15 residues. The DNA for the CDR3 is TGTGCCAGCAGTTTAATTCCTAGCGGGGACAATGAGCAGTTCTTC. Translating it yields CASSLIPSGDNEQFF.

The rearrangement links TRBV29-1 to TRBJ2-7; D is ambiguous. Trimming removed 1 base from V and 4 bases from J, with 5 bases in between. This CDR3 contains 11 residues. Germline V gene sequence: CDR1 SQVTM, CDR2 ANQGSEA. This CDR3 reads CSVEVRYEQYF. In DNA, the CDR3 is TGCAGCGTTGAAGTCAGGTACGAGCAGTACTTC.

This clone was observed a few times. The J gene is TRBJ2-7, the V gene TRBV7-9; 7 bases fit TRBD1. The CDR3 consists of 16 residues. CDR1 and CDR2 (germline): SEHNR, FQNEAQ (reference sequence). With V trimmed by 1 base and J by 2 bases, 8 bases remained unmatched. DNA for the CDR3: TGTGCCAGCAGCTTAGAGATGGGACAGAGACCCTACGAGCAGTACTTC. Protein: CASSLEMGQRPYEQYF.

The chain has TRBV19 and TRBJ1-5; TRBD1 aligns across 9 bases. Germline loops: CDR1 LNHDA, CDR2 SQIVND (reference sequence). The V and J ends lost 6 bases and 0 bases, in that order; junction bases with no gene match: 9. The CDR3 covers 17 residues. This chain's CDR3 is CASSRDREGASNQPQHF. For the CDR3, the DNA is TGTGCCAGTAGCCGGGACAGGGAGGGGGCTAGCAATCAGCCCCAGCATTTT.

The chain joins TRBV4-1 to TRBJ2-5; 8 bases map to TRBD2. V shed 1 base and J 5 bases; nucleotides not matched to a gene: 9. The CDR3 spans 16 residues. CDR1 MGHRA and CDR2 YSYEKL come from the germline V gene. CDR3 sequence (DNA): TGCGCCAGCAGCCAAGGGGGGGCGGGGGGTCTGGAGACCCAGTACTTC. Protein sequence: CASSQGGAGGLETQYF.

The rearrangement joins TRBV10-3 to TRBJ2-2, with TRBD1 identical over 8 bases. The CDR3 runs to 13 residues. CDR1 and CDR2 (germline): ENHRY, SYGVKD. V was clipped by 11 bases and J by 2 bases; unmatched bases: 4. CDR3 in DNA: TGTGCCTTGGGACAGGATAACACCGGGGAGCTGTTTTTT. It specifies CALGQDNTGELFF.

DNA for the CDR3: TGCGCCAGCAGCCAAACACAGGGGGCGGATTCGGAGCAGTATTTT. Translating gives CASSQTQGADSEQYF. The rearrangement joins TRBV4-1 to TRBJ2-3; 9 positions agree with TRBD1. Trimming at V came to 2 bases and at J to 11 bases, leaving 11 bases not matched to a gene. Germline CDR1 and CDR2: MGHRA and YSYEKL. CDR3 length equals 15 residues.

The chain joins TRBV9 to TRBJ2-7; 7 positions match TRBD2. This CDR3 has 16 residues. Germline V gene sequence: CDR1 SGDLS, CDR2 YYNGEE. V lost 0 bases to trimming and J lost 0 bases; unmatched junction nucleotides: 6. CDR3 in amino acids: CASSVAKLAHSYEQYF. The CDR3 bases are TGTGCCAGCAGCGTAGCTAAACTAGCGCACTCCTACGAGCAGTACTTC.

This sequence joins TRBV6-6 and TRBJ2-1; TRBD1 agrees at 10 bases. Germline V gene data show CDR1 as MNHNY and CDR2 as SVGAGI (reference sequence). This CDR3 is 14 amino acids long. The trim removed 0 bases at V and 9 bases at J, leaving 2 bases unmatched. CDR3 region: CASSYSTGGGEQFF. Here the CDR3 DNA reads TGTGCCAGCAGTTACTCGACAGGGGGCGGTGAGCAGTTCTTC.

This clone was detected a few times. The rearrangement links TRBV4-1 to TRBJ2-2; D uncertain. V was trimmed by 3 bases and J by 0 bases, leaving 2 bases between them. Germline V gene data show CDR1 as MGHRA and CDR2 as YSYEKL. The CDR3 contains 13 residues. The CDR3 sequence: CASSHTNTGELFF. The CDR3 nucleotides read TGCGCCAGCAGCCATACGAACACCGGGGAGCTGTTTTTT.

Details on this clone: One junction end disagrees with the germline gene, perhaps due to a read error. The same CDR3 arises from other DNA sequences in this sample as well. The CDR3 loop is CASGMTSGSTDTQYF. The CDR3 nucleotides read TGTGCCAGTGGTATGACTAGCGGAAGCACAGATACGCAGTATTTT. The chain is built from TRBV12-5 and TRBJ2-3, with TRBD2 identical over 9 bases. There are 15 residues in the CDR3. Germline CDR1 is LGHNT and CDR2 is FRNRAP.